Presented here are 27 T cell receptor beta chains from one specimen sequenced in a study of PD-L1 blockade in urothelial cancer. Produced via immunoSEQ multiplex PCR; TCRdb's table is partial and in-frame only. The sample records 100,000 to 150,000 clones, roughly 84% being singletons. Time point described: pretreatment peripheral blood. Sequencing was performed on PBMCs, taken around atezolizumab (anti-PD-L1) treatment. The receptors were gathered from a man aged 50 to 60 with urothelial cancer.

CDR3 in amino acids: CASSLALSSYNEQFF. CDR3 sequence (DNA): TGTGCCAGCAGCTTAGCACTAAGCTCCTACAATGAGCAGTTCTTC. The chain has TRBV7-8 and TRBJ2-1; D is unclear. This CDR3 has 15 residues. The germline V gene has CDR1 SGHVS and CDR2 FQNEAQ. The ends were cut back, 0 bases at V and 0 bases at J, with 6 bases in the middle.

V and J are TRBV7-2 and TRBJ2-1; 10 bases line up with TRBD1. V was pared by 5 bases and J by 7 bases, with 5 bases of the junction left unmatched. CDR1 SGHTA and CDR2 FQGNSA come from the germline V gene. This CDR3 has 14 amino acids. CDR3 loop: CASSADRGPNEQFF. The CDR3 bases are TGTGCCAGCAGCGCAGACAGGGGGCCGAATGAGCAGTTCTTC.

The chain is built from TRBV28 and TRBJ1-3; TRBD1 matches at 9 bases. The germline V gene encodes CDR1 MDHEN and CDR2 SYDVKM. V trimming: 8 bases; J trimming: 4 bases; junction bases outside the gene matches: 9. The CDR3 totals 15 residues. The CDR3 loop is CASGVQGAPGNTIYF. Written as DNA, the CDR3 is TGTGCCAGCGGGGTACAGGGGGCGCCAGGAAACACCATATATTTT.

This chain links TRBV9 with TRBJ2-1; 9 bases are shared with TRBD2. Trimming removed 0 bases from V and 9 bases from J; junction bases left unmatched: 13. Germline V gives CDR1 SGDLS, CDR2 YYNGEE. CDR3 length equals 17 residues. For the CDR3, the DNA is TGTGCCAGCAGCGTAGCGGGGCTAGCGGGATCAGGTGGTGAGCAGTTCTTC. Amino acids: CASSVAGLAGSGGEQFF. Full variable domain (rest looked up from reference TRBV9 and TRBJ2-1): DSGVTQTPKHLITATGQRVTLRCSPRSGDLSVYWYQQSLDQGLQFLIQYYNGEERAKGNILERFSAQQFPDLHSELNLSSLELGDSALYFCASSVAGLAGSGGEQFFGPGTRLTVL.

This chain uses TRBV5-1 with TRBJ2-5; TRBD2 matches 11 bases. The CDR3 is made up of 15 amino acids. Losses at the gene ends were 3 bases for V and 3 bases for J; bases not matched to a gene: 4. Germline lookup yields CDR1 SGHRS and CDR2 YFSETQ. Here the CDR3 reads CASSSGTSGKETQYF. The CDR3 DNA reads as TGCGCCAGCAGCTCTGGGACTAGCGGAAAAGAGACCCAGTACTTC.

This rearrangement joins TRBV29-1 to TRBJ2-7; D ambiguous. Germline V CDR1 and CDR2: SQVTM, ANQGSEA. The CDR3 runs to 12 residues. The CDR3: CSFTRSSYEQYF. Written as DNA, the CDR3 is TGCAGTTTTACCCGGAGCTCCTACGAGCAGTACTTC.

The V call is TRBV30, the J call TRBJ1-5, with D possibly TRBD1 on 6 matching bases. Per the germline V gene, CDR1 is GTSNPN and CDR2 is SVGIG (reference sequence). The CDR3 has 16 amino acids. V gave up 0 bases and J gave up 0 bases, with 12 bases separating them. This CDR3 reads CAWSVGQGNSNQPQHF. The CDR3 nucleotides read TGTGCCTGGAGTGTTGGGCAGGGGAATAGCAATCAGCCCCAGCATTTT.

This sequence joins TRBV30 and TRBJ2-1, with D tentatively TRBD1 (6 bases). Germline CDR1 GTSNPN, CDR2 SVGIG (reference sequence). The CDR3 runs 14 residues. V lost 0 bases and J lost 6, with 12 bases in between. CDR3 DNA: TGTGCCTGGAGTGTAGAGGGGGTGCCCAATGAGCAGTTCTTC. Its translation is CAWSVEGVPNEQFF. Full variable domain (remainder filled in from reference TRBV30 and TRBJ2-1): SQTIHQWPATLVQPVGSPLSLECTVEGTSNPNLYWYRQAAGRGLQLLFYSVGIGQISSEVPQNLSASRPQDRQFILSSKKLLLSDSGFYLCAWSVEGVPNEQFFGPGTRLTVL.

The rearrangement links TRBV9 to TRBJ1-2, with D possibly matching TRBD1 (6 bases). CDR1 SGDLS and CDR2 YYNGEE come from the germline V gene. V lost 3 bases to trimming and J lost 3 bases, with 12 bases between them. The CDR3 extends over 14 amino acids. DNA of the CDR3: TGTGCCAGCAGCGCAGATACAGGGTACTATGGCTACACCTTC. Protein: CASSADTGYYGYTF.

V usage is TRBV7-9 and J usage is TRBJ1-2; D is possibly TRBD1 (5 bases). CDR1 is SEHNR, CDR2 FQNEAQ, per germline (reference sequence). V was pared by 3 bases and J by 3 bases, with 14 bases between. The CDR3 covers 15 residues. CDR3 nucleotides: TGTGCCAGCAGCTTCGCGACGGCAGGGCACTATGGCTACACCTTC. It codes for CASSFATAGHYGYTF.

CDR3 sequence (DNA): TGTGCCAGCTCACCATATGGCGGGAGTATCGACAATGAGCAGTTCTTC. It translates to CASSPYGGSIDNEQFF. The rearrangement joins TRBV18 to TRBJ2-1, with 7 bases matching TRBD2. The CDR3 consists of 16 residues. From germline, CDR1 is KGHSH and CDR2 LQKENI. Trimming cost V 2 bases and J 5 bases; bases outside gene matches: 9.

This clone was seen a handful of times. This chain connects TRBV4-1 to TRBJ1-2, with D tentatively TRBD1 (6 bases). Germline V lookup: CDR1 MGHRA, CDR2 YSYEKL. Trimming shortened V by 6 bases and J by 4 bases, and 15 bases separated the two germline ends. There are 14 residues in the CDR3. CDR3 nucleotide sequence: TGCGCCAGCAGGATCCCAGGGGCCGGCTATGGCTACACCTTC. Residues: CASRIPGAGYGYTF.

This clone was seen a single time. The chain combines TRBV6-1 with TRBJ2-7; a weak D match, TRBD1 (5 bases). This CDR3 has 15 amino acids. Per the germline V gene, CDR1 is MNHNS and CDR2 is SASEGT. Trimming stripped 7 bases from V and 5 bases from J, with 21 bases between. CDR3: CASMTRTRQWNEQYF. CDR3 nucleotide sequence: TGTGCCAGCATGACGAGGACAAGACAATGGAACGAGCAGTACTTC.

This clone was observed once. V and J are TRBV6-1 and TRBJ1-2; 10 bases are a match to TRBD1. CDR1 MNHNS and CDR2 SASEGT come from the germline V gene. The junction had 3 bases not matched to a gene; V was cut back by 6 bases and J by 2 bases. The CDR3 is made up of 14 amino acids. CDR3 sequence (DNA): TGTGCCAGCAGATTGGGACAGGGGAACTATGGCTACACCTTC. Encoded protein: CASRLGQGNYGYTF.

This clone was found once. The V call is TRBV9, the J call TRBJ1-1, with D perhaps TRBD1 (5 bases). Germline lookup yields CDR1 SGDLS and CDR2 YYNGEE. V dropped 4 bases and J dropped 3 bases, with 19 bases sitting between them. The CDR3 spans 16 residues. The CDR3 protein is CASSPDPVWGDTEAFF. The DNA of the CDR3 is TGTGCCAGCAGCCCCGACCCGGTTTGGGGGGACACTGAAGCTTTCTTT.

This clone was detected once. CDR3 sequence: CASSRSGLGTEAFF. CDR3 DNA: TGTGCCAGCAGTCGATCAGGTCTTGGCACTGAAGCTTTCTTT. The J gene is TRBJ1-1, the V gene TRBV28; D unresolved. This CDR3 has 14 amino acids. The V and J ends lost 5 bases and 4 bases respectively, with 14 bases between them. The germline V gene has CDR1 MDHEN and CDR2 SYDVKM.

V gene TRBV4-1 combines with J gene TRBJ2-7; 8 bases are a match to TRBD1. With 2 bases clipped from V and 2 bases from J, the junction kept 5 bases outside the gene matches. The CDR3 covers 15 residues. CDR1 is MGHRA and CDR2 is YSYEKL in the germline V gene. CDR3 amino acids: CASSQSLGQAYEQYF. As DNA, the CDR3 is TGCGCCAGCAGCCAATCCCTGGGACAGGCCTACGAGCAGTACTTC.

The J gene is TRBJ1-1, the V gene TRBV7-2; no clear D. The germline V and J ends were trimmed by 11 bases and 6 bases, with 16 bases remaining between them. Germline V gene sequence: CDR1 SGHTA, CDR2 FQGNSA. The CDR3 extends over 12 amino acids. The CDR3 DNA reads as TGTGCCTTAACCCGCCTGGCGGCTGAAGCTTTCTTT. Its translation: CALTRLAAEAFF.

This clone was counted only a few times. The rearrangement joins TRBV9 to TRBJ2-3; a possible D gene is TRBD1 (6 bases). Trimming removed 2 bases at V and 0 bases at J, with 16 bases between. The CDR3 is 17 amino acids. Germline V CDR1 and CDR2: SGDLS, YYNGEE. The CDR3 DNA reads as TGTGCCAGCAGCGTCATGACAGGTCGATCGAGCACAGATACGCAGTATTTT. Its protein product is CASSVMTGRSSTDTQYF. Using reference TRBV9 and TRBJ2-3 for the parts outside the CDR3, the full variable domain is DSGVTQTPKHLITATGQRVTLRCSPRSGDLSVYWYQQSLDQGLQFLIQYYNGEERAKGNILERFSAQQFPDLHSELNLSSLELGDSALYFCASSVMTGRSSTDTQYFGPGTRLTVL.

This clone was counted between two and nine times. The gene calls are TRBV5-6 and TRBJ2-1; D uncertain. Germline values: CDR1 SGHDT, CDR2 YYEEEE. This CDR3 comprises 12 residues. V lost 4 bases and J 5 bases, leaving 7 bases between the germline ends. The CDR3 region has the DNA TGTGCCAGCAGCCTACCCGACAATGAGCAGTTCTTC. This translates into CASSLPDNEQFF. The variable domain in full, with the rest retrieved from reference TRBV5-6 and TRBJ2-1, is DAGVTQSPTHLIKTRGQQVTLRCSPKSGHDTVSWYQQALGQGPQFIFQYYEEEERQRGNFPDRFSGHQFPNYSSELNVNALLLGDSALYLCASSLPDNEQFFGPGTRLTVL.

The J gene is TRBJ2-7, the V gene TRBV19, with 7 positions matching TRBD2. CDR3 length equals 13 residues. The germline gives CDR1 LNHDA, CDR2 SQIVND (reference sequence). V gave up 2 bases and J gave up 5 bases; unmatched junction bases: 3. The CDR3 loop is CASSIKGGHEQYF. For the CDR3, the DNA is TGTGCCAGTAGTATAAAGGGAGGGCACGAGCAGTACTTC.

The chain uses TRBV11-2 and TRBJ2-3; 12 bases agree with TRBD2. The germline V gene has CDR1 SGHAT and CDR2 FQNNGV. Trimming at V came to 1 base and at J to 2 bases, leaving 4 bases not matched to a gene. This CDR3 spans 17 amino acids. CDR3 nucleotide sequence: TGTGCCAGCAGCTTAGTGCCTAGCGGGAGGGTCACAGATACGCAGTATTTT. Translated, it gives CASSLVPSGRVTDTQYF.

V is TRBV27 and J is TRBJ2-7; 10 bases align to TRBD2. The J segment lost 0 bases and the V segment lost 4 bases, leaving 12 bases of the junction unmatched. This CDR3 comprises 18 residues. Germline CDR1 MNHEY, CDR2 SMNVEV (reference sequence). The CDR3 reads CASSWAPQREGLSYEQYF. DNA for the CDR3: TGTGCCAGCAGTTGGGCCCCTCAGCGGGAGGGCCTCTCCTACGAGCAGTACTTC.

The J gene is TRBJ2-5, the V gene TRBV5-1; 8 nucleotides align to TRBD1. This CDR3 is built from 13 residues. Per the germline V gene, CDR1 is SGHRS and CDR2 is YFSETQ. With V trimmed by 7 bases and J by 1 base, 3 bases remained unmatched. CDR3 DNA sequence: TGCGCCAGCCGGACAGGGCCCCAAGAGACCCAGTACTTC. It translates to CASRTGPQETQYF. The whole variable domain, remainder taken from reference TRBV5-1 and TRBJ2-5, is KAGVTQTPRYLIKTRGQQVTLSCSPISGHRSVSWYQQTPGQGLQFLFEYFSETQRNKGNFPGRFSGRQFSNSRSEMNVSTLELGDSALYLCASRTGPQETQYFGPGTRLLVL.

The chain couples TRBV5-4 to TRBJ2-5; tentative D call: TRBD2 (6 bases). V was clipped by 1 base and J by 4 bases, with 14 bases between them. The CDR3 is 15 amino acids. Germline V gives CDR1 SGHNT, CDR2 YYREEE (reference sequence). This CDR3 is CASSLSPSAGETQYF. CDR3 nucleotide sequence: TGTGCCAGCAGCTTGTCCCCTAGCGCGGGAGAGACCCAGTACTTC.

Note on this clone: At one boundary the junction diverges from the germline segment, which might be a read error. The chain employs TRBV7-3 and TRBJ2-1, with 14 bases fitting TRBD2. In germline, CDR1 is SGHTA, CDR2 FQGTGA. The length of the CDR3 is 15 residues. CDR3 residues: CASSLTTSGRGEQFF. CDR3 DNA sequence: TGTGCCAGCAGTTTAACGACTAGCGGGAGGGGTGAGCAGTTCTTC. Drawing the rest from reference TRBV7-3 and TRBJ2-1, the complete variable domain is GAGVSQTPSNKVTEKGKYVELRCDPISGHTALYWYRQSLGQGPEFLIYFQGTGAADDSGLPNDRFFAVRPEGSVSTLKIQRTERGDSAVYLCASSLTTSGRGEQFFGPGTRLTVL.

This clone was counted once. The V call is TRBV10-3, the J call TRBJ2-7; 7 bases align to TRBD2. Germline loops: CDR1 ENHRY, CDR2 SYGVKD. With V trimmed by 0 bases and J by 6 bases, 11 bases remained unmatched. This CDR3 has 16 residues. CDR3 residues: CAISESGSGRTGEQYF. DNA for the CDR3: TGTGCCATCAGTGAGTCGGGTAGCGGGCGTACCGGCGAGCAGTACTTC.